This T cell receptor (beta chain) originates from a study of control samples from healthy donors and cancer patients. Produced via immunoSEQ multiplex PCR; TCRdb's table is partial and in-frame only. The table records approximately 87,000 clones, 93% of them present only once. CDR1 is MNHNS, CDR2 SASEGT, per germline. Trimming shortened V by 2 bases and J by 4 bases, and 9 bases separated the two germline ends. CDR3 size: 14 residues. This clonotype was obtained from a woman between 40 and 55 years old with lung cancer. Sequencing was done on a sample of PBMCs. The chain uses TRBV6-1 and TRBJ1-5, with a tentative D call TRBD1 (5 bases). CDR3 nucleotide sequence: TGTGCCAGCAGTGAATGGCAGGGTAATCAGCCCCAGCATTTT. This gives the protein CASSEWQGNQPQHF.